This T cell receptor (beta chain) is from a study of T cell responses to AZD1222 COVID-19 vaccine. The data were produced by immunoSEQ multiplex PCR, yet TCRdb's version contains in-frame clones alone and is incomplete. The data hold 100,000 to 150,000 clones, with roughly 88% observed a single time. Findings and limits, study-wide: Scientists sampled the repertoires only once the peak T cell response had passed. Donors in the cohort were predominantly white British and more often female, and clonal diversity was possibly underestimated. Rises in breadth and depth of Spike-specific TCRs came after two AZD1222 doses. Nearly half of spike-specific TCRs reportedly target unmutated variant regions.

Note on this clone: Its antigen is unidentified.

Germline loops: CDR1 SNHLY, CDR2 FYNNEI. This CDR3 region has 13 residues. J gave up 7 bases and V 5 bases, and 5 bases lay outside the gene matches. Sequencing used peripheral blood, obtained on day 0 of AZD1222 vaccination. The J gene is TRBJ1-2, the V gene TRBV2, with 9 bases aligning to TRBD1. The clonotype was recovered from an adult in good health. The CDR3 coding sequence is TGTGCCAGCAGTAACAGGGGGCTTGGTGGCTACACCTTC. Its protein is CASSNRGLGGYTF.